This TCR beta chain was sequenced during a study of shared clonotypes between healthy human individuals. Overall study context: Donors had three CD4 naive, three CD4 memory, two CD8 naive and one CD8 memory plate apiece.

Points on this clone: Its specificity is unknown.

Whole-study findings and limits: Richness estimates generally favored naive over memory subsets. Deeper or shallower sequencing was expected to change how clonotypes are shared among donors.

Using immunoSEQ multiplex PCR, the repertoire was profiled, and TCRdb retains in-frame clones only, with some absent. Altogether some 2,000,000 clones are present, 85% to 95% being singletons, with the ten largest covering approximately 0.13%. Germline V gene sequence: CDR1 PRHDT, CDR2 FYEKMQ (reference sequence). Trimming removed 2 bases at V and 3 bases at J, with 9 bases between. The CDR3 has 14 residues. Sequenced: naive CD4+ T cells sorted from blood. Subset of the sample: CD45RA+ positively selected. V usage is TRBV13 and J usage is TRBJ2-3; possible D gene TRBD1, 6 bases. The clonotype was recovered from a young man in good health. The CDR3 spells CASSLRTETDTQYF. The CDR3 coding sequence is TGTGCCAGCAGCTTACGGACAGAAACAGATACGCAGTATTTT. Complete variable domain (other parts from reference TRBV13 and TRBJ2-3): AAGVIQSPRHLIKEKRETATLKCYPIPRHDTVYWYQQGPGQDPQFLISFYEKMQSDKGSIPDRFSAQQFSDYHSELNMSSLELGDSALYFCASSLRTETDTQYFGPGTRLTVL.